This T cell receptor (beta chain) was profiled in a study of T cell responses to AZD1222 COVID-19 vaccine. Findings and limits, study-wide: Spike-specific TCRs gained breadth and depth after people received two AZD1222 doses. Epitopes outside B.1.351 and B.1.1.7 mutated regions reportedly drew nearly half of spike TCRs. The study found vaccine-associated CD4 TCRs spanning spike, dominant at 160-218 and 743-854. White British donors predominated, females outnumbered males, and clonal diversity was possibly underestimated.

Trimming pared 3 bases from V and 0 bases from J, leaving 9 bases between. The CDR3 consists of 15 residues. The germline CDR1 and CDR2 sequences are SGHAT and FQNNGV. In regard to this clone: What it recognizes is unknown.

TCRdb's table, derived via immunoSEQ multiplex PCR, lists solely in-frame clones and lacks some. The sample has approximately 150,000 clones, 85% to 90% seen once. Sequenced material: peripheral blood, taken 28 days after the second AZD1222 dose. This sequence originates from an adult who received the AZD1222 COVID-19 vaccine. The V and J genes are TRBV11-2 and TRBJ1-3; D call uncertain. The CDR3 sequence: CASSFGLGSGNTIYF. In DNA form, the CDR3 reads TGTGCCAGCAGCTTCGGCCTCGGCTCTGGAAACACCATATATTTT.